Sequencing of this T cell receptor (beta chain) was carried out in a study of T cell responses to AZD1222 COVID-19 vaccine. This CDR3 has 15 residues. Trimming removed 5 bases from V and 10 bases from J; junction bases left unmatched: 9. The germline V gene encodes CDR1 MNHEY and CDR2 SMNVEV (reference sequence). Measured with immunoSEQ multiplex PCR; TCRdb has only the in-frame clones, and not every one. The data show around 130,000 clones, with just under 95% seen just once and 1% to 1.3% held by the top ten. The analysis combined second doses at about 4 or about 12 weeks. The sequences come from peripheral blood, collected 28 days after the second AZD1222 dose. This sequence joins TRBV27 and TRBJ2-1, with TRBD2 matching over 12 bases. The sequence was collected from an adult who received the AZD1222 COVID-19 vaccine. CDR3 loop: CASSVTSGRIVEQFF. In nucleotides, the CDR3 is TGTGCCAGCAGTGTGACTAGCGGGAGAATTGTGGAGCAGTTCTTC.